Described below is a single T cell receptor (beta chain) sequence and its context. Its antigen is undetermined. This record comes from a study of a mutant IDH1 vaccine in newly diagnosed glioma. Study at large: Beforehand, treatment had been radiotherapy, temozolomide, or both; the majority received both.

This table comes from immunoSEQ multiplex PCR, and its TCRdb copy is limited to in-frame clones, with some not included. The sample yields 40,000 to 45,000 clones, around 82% seen once. The time point was: week 47, end of study. Vaccinated patients received 300 ug of mutant IDH1 20-mer peptide per dose, with topical imiquimod. Looked up from germline, CDR1 is SNHLY and CDR2 is FYNNEI. This CDR3 has 16 amino acids. V lost 1 base to trimming and J lost 0 bases, with 10 bases between them. Sequenced material: PBMCs, taken from a glioma patient whose treatment included an IDH1 peptide vaccine. V gene TRBV2 combines with J gene TRBJ2-1; perhaps TRBD2 as D (5 bases). The origin of this receptor is a man between 18 and 29 years old with glioma. Some clones in this sample may be carry-over from other donors' samples. DNA of the CDR3: TGTGCCAGCAGTGAAGTAGCGACCTTCTCCTACAATGAGCAGTTCTTC. This translates into CASSEVATFSYNEQFF.